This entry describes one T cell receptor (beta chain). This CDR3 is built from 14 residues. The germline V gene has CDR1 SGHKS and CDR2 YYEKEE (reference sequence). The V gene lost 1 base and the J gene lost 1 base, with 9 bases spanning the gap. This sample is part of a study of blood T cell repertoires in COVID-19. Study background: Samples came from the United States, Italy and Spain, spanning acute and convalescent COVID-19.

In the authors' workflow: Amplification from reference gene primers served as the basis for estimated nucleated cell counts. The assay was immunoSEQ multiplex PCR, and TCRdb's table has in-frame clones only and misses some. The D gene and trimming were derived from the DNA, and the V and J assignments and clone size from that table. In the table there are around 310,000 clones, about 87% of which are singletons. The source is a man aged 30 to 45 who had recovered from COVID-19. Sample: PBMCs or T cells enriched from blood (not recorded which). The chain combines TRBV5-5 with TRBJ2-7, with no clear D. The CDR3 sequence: CASSLKYSSYEQYF. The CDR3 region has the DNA TGTGCCAGCAGCTTGAAATACAGTTCCTACGAGCAGTACTTC.